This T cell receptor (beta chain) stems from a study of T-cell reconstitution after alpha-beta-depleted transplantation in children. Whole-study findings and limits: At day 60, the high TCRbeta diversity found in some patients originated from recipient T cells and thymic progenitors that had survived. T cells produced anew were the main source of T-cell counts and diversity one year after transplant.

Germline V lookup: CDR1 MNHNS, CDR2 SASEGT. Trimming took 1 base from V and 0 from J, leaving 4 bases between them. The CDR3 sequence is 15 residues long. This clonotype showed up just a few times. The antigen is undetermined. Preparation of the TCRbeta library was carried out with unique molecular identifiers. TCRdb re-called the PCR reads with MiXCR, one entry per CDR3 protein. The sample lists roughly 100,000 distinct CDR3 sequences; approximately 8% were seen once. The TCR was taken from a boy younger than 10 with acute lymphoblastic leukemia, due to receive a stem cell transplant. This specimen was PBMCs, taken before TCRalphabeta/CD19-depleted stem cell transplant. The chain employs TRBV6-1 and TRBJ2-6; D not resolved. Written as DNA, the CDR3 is TGTGCCAGCAGTGAAGGAGACTCTGGGGCCAACGTCCTGACTTTC. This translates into CASSEGDSGANVLTF.